This TCR beta chain was captured in a study of blood T cells in healthy people across ages. Overall study: Template switching recovered approximately one barcoded beta molecule for every two T cells. General study points: As naive T cell percentage varied, TCR beta diversity correlated strongly with it. No one knew whether donors had CMV, which possibly confounded expanded clonotype changes.

Drawn from each donor were about 9 milliliters of peripheral blood. In the case of this clonotype: Its antigen is not identified.

This CDR3 is built from 15 residues. Germline CDR1 MNHEY, CDR2 SMNVEV (reference sequence). V was clipped by 6 bases and J by 3 bases; unmatched bases: 6. With a J-beta primer mix and a sample-barcoded 5' primer, a second PCR ran 7 to 11 cycles. TCRdb called the 5' RACE reads again in MiXCR, with one record for every CDR3 protein. The sample shows 1.5 million or so distinct CDR3 sequences, roughly 45% of them seen only once. Sequenced input: blood. This receptor was identified in a woman between 18 and 29 years old in good health. The rearrangement links TRBV27 to TRBJ2-1, with 9 bases fitting TRBD2. The DNA of the CDR3 is TGTGCCAGCAGAATTAGCGGGAGTAACTACAATGAGCAGTTCTTC. Translation gives CASRISGSNYNEQFF.